Shown below are 18 T cell receptor beta chains from a single sample sequenced in a study of beta chain features in type 1 diabetes. The study reverse transcribed the entire isolated RNA, so it sequenced expressed TCRB transcripts. Profiled with immunoSEQ multiplex PCR; TCRdb holds only in-frame clones, not every one. The profile covers 150,000 or so clones, with roughly 65% appearing a single time and about 0.091% taken by the ten largest. Overall study findings and caveats: Moderate but significant shortening of TCRB CDR3s was recorded in all four CD4+ subsets from Type 1 diabetes patients.

The antigens these receptors bind are not known. The sequencing sample was made of naive CD4+ T cells from blood. All receptors derive from a man aged 25-45 years with type 1 diabetes.

This clone showed up just a few times. The chain links TRBV30 to TRBJ2-7; 7 nucleotides agree with TRBD1. The CDR3 loop spans 11 amino acids. Germline CDR1 reads GTSNPN; CDR2 reads SVGIG (reference sequence). V shed 4 bases and J 5 bases; nucleotides not matched to a gene: 2. The CDR3 sequence is CAWNRGHEQYF. The CDR3 DNA reads as TGTGCCTGGAACAGGGGACACGAGCAGTACTTC.

The genes are TRBV7-8 and TRBJ1-6, with D uncertain. Germline V CDR1 and CDR2: SGHVS, FQNEAQ. Deletions cut 3 bases from V and 8 bases from J, with 5 bases between. CDR3 length equals 12 residues. The CDR3 protein is CASSFGDSPLHF. The CDR3 DNA reads TGTGCCAGCAGCTTTGGCGATTCACCCCTCCACTTT.

This clone occurred a few times. The CDR3: CASSLDRGSIHEQFF. CDR3 DNA: TGTGCCAGCAGCCTCGACAGGGGAAGTATCCATGAGCAGTTCTTC. V is TRBV7-9 and J is TRBJ2-1; 8 bases match TRBD1. Germline CDR1 SEHNR, CDR2 FQNEAQ (reference sequence). CDR3 length: 15 amino acids. Unmatched junction bases numbered 11, after V lost 5 bases and J lost 8 bases.

This chain uses TRBV15 with TRBJ2-3, with TRBD2 matching over 9 bases. J lost 3 bases, V lost 5 bases, and 3 bases had no gene match. Germline CDR1 and CDR2: LNHNV and YYDKDF (reference sequence). CDR3 length: 14 amino acids. The CDR3 DNA sequence: TGTGCCACCAGCTCTAGCGGGGCGACAGATACGCAGTATTTT. Amino acids: CATSSSGATDTQYF.

The chain is built from TRBV12-5 and TRBJ1-6; the D gene is possibly TRBD1 (5 bases). The V and J ends lost 3 bases and 7 bases respectively, with 10 bases between them. The length of the CDR3 is 14 residues. Germline V gives CDR1 LGHNT, CDR2 FRNRAP. The CDR3 reads CASGLGVGNSPLHF. The CDR3 DNA reads TGTGCTAGTGGTTTAGGGGTTGGGAATTCACCCCTCCACTTT.

The V and J genes are TRBV14 and TRBJ2-3; D gene uncertain. Deletions cut 6 bases from V and 2 bases from J, with 9 bases between. This CDR3 is 13 amino acids long. CDR1 is SGHDN and CDR2 is FVKESK in the germline V gene. The CDR3 spells CASSGVSTDTQYF. CDR3 nucleotide sequence: TGTGCCAGCAGTGGCGTGTCCACAGATACGCAGTATTTT. Based on the CDR3 plus reference TRBV14 and TRBJ2-3, the full variable domain is EAGVTQFPSHSVIEKGQTVTLRCDPISGHDNLYWYRRVMGKEIKFLLHFVKESKQDESGMPNNRFLAERTGGTYSTLKVQPAELEDSGVYFCASSGVSTDTQYFGPGTRLTVL.

This clone was found a few times. The V gene is TRBV7-9, the J gene TRBJ2-1; 7 nucleotides align to TRBD1. The length of the CDR3 is 15 residues. Unmatched junction bases numbered 14, after V lost 5 bases and J lost 10 bases. CDR1 SEHNR and CDR2 FQNEAQ come from the germline V gene (reference sequence). CDR3 sequence (DNA): TGTGCCAGCAGCCTCGGTGCAGGGGGAATGTACGAGCAGTTCTTC. Protein: CASSLGAGGMYEQFF.

This chain links TRBV29-1 with TRBJ2-3, with D tentatively TRBD2 (5 bases). CDR1 is SQVTM and CDR2 is ANQGSEA in the germline V gene. Trimming removed 5 bases at V and 4 bases at J, with 7 bases between. CDR3 length: 11 amino acids. CDR3 loop: CSVREPDTQYF. In DNA form, the CDR3 reads TGCAGCGTTCGGGAACCAGATACGCAGTATTTT.

In the case of this clone: Other DNA sequences in the sample encode the same CDR3. The chain couples TRBV28 to TRBJ2-1, with D unresolved. The CDR3 is 10 residues long. Germline lookup yields CDR1 MDHEN and CDR2 SYDVKM. Trimming shortened V by 8 bases and J by 1 base, and 0 bases separated the two germline ends. CDR3 in amino acids: CASSYNEQFF. The CDR3 DNA reads as TGTGCCAGCTCCTACAATGAGCAGTTCTTC.

The CDR3 region is CASSGTQGADTQYF. CDR3 nucleotides: TGTGCCAGCAGTGGGACGCAGGGCGCAGATACGCAGTATTTT. The rearrangement joins TRBV25-1 to TRBJ2-3; maybe TRBD1 (5 bases). Germline V gene data show CDR1 as MGHDK and CDR2 as SYGVNS. This CDR3 has 14 residues. Trimming pared 4 bases from V and 4 bases from J, leaving 12 bases between.

This chain uses TRBV25-1 with TRBJ2-3, with 7 bases matching TRBD2. CDR3 length equals 13 residues. The junction had 4 bases not matched to a gene; V was cut back by 5 bases and J by 5 bases. The germline V gene has CDR1 MGHDK and CDR2 SYGVNS. CDR3 nucleotides: TGTGCCAGCAGTCCCCCGGGGGGAGATACGCAGTATTTT. Translated: CASSPPGGDTQYF.

The CDR3, as DNA: TGCAGCGTTGCTGGCAGCTTAGCTTCCTACGAGCAGTACTTC. Translated, it gives CSVAGSLASYEQYF. The chain joins TRBV29-1 to TRBJ2-7; D remains ambiguous. The V and J ends lost 4 bases and 1 base respectively, with 14 bases between them. CDR3 length: 14 amino acids. Germline CDR1 is SQVTM and CDR2 is ANQGSEA.

This rearrangement joins TRBV6-6 to TRBJ2-3; TRBD2 is a possible D gene (6 bases). Germline V CDR1 and CDR2: MNHNY, SVGAGI (reference sequence). This CDR3 has 15 amino acids. Trimming removed 4 bases from V and 4 bases from J, with 15 bases in between. Here the CDR3 DNA reads TGTGCCAGCAGTTGGCGGACTATCCGAGCAGATACGCAGTATTTT. Protein product: CASSWRTIRADTQYF.

This chain links TRBV14 with TRBJ2-3; D might be TRBD2 (6 bases). Trimming removed 4 bases at V and 1 base at J, with 12 bases between. Germline lookup yields CDR1 SGHDN and CDR2 FVKESK. There are 15 residues in the CDR3. The CDR3 region is CASSLGGIGTDTQYF. As DNA, the CDR3 is TGTGCCAGCAGCCTTGGAGGGATCGGCACAGATACGCAGTATTTT.

This clone was recorded only once. The V gene is TRBV19, the J gene TRBJ2-3, with D possibly TRBD2 on 6 matching bases. Germline V gives CDR1 LNHDA, CDR2 SQIVND (reference sequence). Trimming removed 5 bases from V and 7 bases from J, with 13 bases in between. This CDR3 contains 13 residues. DNA for the CDR3: TGTGCCAGTAGTCTCGCGACTAGGCATACGCAGTATTTT. It translates to CASSLATRHTQYF.

The CDR3 spells CASSLRILAEQFF. The CDR3 coding sequence is TGTGCCAGCAGCCTAAGAATACTAGCGGAGCAGTTCTTC. V and J are TRBV14 and TRBJ2-1; 7 positions agree with TRBD2. This CDR3 is built from 13 residues. Trimming cost V 4 bases and J 10 bases; bases outside gene matches: 7. From germline, CDR1 is SGHDN and CDR2 FVKESK.

The V and J genes are TRBV28 and TRBJ1-5; D gene unclear. The ends were cut back, 5 bases at V and 5 bases at J, with 4 bases in the middle. This CDR3 has 11 amino acids. The germline V gene has CDR1 MDHEN and CDR2 SYDVKM. DNA of the CDR3: TGTGCCAGCAGTCGGGATCAGCCCCAGCATTTT. Translation gives CASSRDQPQHF.

This clone came up a few times. The V gene is TRBV29-1, the J gene TRBJ2-7, with a tentative D call TRBD1 (6 bases). Trimming shortened V by 8 bases and J by 1 base, and 12 bases separated the two germline ends. The CDR3 totals 12 residues. Germline values: CDR1 SQVTM, CDR2 ANQGSEA. The CDR3 is CSHRTDSYEQYF. Here the CDR3 DNA reads TGCAGCCATCGGACAGATTCCTACGAGCAGTACTTC.